These 27 T cell receptor beta chains came from one sample sequenced in a study of human T cells and chemical hapten exposure. In the library, unique molecular identifiers were attached to individual cDNA molecules. TCRdb redid the calling of the reads with MiXCR, one entry per CDR3 protein. This sample yields around 120,000 distinct CDR3 sequences, of which less than 10% are seen a single time; about 1.4% belongs to the top ten. Unfractionated whole blood served as the source for total RNA extraction. Sequenced sample: whole blood. The source of these receptors is a human donor in good health. Some clones in this sample may be carry-over from other donors' samples.

This clonotype showed up many times. J is TRBJ1-5 and V is TRBV12-3 or TRBV12-4, with 9 bases that match TRBD1. The CDR3 totals 16 residues. The V and J ends lost 4 bases and 2 bases, in that order; junction bases with no gene match: 6. The DNA of the CDR3 is TGTGCCAGCAGTTCCTTGGGACAGGGTGGCAATCAGCCCCAGCATTTT. This gives the protein CASSSLGQGGNQPQHF.

This clonotype appeared many times. This rearrangement joins TRBV7-2 to TRBJ2-7; TRBD2 matches at 9 bases. The V gene's germline CDR1 is SGHTA and CDR2 FQGNSA. This CDR3 has 16 amino acids. With V trimmed by 5 bases and J by 6 bases, 14 bases remained unmatched. The CDR3 here is CASSQTSGPEDPEQYF. CDR3 coding DNA: TGTGCCAGCAGCCAGACTAGCGGCCCGGAGGACCCCGAGCAGTACTTC.

This clonotype showed up many times. This sequence joins TRBV11-2 and TRBJ1-2, with 7 bases aligning to TRBD1. Trimming took 1 base from V and 7 from J; bases not matched to a gene: 18. Germline CDR1 and CDR2: SGHAT and FQNNGV. This CDR3 region has 18 residues. In nucleotides, the CDR3 is TGTGCCAGCAGCTTAGCCCCGACAGGGACCCCCTTAGGGGGTGGCTACACCTTC. Amino acid sequence: CASSLAPTGTPLGGGYTF.

The J gene is TRBJ2-3, the V gene TRBV7-9; 7 nucleotides agree with TRBD2. The CDR3 contains 20 residues. Losses at the gene ends were 4 bases for V and 5 bases for J; bases not matched to a gene: 24. The germline gives CDR1 SEHNR, CDR2 FQNEAQ (reference sequence). CDR3 in amino acids: CASSWARTRGTVRERDTQYF. CDR3 nucleotide sequence: TGTGCCAGCAGCTGGGCCCGGACTAGGGGAACCGTTCGGGAACGAGATACGCAGTATTTT.

This chain links TRBV5-1 with TRBJ2-1, with 9 bases lining up with TRBD1. After removal of 0 bases from V and 7 bases from J, the junction contained 5 bases not matched to a gene. From germline, CDR1 is SGHRS and CDR2 YFSETQ. This CDR3 has 15 residues. The chain's CDR3 is CASSLGGQGSNEQFF. The CDR3 DNA reads TGCGCCAGCAGCTTGGGGGGACAGGGATCGAATGAGCAGTTCTTC.

The V gene is TRBV18, the J gene TRBJ2-7, with unresolved D. CDR1 KGHSH and CDR2 LQKENI come from the germline V gene. This CDR3 contains 17 residues. Trimming stripped 2 bases from V and 2 bases from J, with 19 bases between. This CDR3 is CASSPIDRTRSPYEQYF. The CDR3 nucleotides are TGTGCCAGCTCACCAATCGATAGGACCCGAAGTCCCTACGAGCAGTACTTC.

The chain combines TRBV18 with TRBJ2-5, with a tentative D call TRBD1 (6 bases). The germline V gene encodes CDR1 KGHSH and CDR2 LQKENI. V was pared by 5 bases and J by 2 bases, with 9 bases between. There are 13 residues in the CDR3. The CDR3 sequence is CASSGDRQETQYF. The CDR3 coding sequence is TGTGCCAGCTCAGGCGACAGGCAAGAGACCCAGTACTTC.

This chain uses TRBV11-2 with TRBJ2-5; 8 bases are shared with TRBD1. The V and J ends lost 3 bases and 5 bases, in that order; junction bases with no gene match: 14. CDR3 length: 17 residues. Germline V gives CDR1 SGHAT, CDR2 FQNNGV. CDR3 loop: CASSFKASETGVETQYF. For the CDR3, the DNA is TGTGCCAGCAGCTTTAAAGCTTCCGAGACAGGGGTCGAGACCCAGTACTTC.

This clonotype came up many times. The chain couples TRBV27 to TRBJ1-3; D is unresolved. V was trimmed by 5 bases and J by 4 bases, leaving 9 bases between them. This CDR3 is 13 amino acids long. Looked up from germline, CDR1 is MNHEY and CDR2 is SMNVEV (reference sequence). CDR3 amino acids: CASSPSWGNTIYF. The CDR3 DNA is TGTGCCAGCAGTCCCAGCTGGGGAAACACCATATATTTT.

The table lists this clonotype with many counts. The V call is TRBV7-9, the J call TRBJ1-4, with D possibly being TRBD1 (6 bases). From germline, CDR1 is SEHNR and CDR2 FQNEAQ (reference sequence). The CDR3 contains 13 residues. V lost 5 bases, J lost 6 bases, and 10 bases lay in between. CDR3 residues: CASSGPGDEKLFF. CDR3 nucleotide sequence: TGTGCCAGCAGCGGGCCAGGGGATGAAAAACTGTTTTTT.

This clonotype was detected a few times. The chain joins TRBV28 to TRBJ2-7; 14 nucleotides align to TRBD2. CDR3 length equals 20 residues. Germline V gene lookup returns CDR1 MDHEN and CDR2 SYDVKM. J lost 1 base, V lost 5 bases, and 16 bases had no gene match. The CDR3: CASSHPPGLAGVSLSYEQYF. The CDR3 bases are TGTGCCAGCAGTCACCCCCCGGGACTAGCGGGGGTCTCGCTATCCTACGAGCAGTACTTC.

J is TRBJ1-2 and V is TRBV5-1; tentatively, D is TRBD1 (5 bases). CDR3 length equals 15 residues. Trimming removed 0 bases at V and 6 bases at J, with 15 bases between. Germline V gives CDR1 SGHRS, CDR2 YFSETQ. DNA for the CDR3: TGCGCCAGCAGCTTGGAAGGGCTAACAGGAAATGGCTACACCTTC. Its translation is CASSLEGLTGNGYTF.

This clonotype was found many times. CDR3 sequence reads: CASSLGPPYSALANTGELFF. The CDR3 bases are TGTGCCAGCAGCTTAGGGCCCCCTTATAGCGCGCTAGCGAACACCGGGGAGCTGTTTTTT. The V gene is TRBV7-6, the J gene TRBJ2-2; possible D gene TRBD2, 5 bases. V lost 1 base, J lost 0 bases, and 21 bases lay in between. The germline gives CDR1 SGHVS, CDR2 FNYEAQ. The CDR3 loop spans 20 amino acids.

This clonotype was seen more than once but under ten times. The rearrangement uses TRBV9 and TRBJ1-4; tentatively, D is TRBD1 (5 bases). Germline V lookup: CDR1 SGDLS, CDR2 YYNGEE. Trimming left V 0 bases short and J 7 bases short, with 10 bases between. The CDR3 is made up of 14 amino acids. CDR3 bases: TGTGCCAGCAGCGTAGAGGGGCTGGGTGAAAAACTGTTTTTT. This gives the protein CASSVEGLGEKLFF.

Many counts were recorded for this clonotype. The chain joins TRBV11-2 to TRBJ1-1, with a weak D call TRBD1 (6 bases). The V end lost 5 bases, the J end lost 0 bases, and 13 bases lay between the germline ends. This CDR3 comprises 15 residues. Germline lookup yields CDR1 SGHAT and CDR2 FQNNGV. This CDR3 is CASSAAGQLNTEAFF. The CDR3 DNA sequence: TGTGCCAGCAGCGCTGCGGGACAATTGAACACTGAAGCTTTCTTT. The full variable domain, completed using reference TRBV11-2 and TRBJ1-1, is EAGVAQSPRYKIIEKRQSVAFWCNPISGHATLYWYQQILGQGPKLLIQFQNNGVVDDSQLPKDRFSAERLKGVDSTLKIQPAKLEDSAVYLCASSAAGQLNTEAFFGQGTRLTVV.

This clonotype was seen more than once but under ten times. This rearrangement joins TRBV10-3 to TRBJ2-3; 11 bases align to TRBD2. J lost 4 bases, V lost 6 bases, and 9 bases had no gene match. Per germline, CDR1 ENHRY and CDR2 SYGVKD. CDR3 length equals 16 residues. CDR3 sequence reads: CAIRGTSGREADTQYF. The CDR3 nucleotides read TGTGCCATCAGAGGAACTAGCGGGAGAGAGGCAGATACGCAGTATTTT.

This clonotype was seen ten or more times. The V call is TRBV5-1, the J call TRBJ1-1; 8 bases match TRBD1. V lost 1 base, J lost 3 bases, and 11 bases stayed unmatched. Germline CDR1 reads SGHRS; CDR2 reads YFSETQ. The CDR3 contains 17 residues. For the CDR3, the DNA is TGCGCCAGCAGCTTGCCCAGGCGGACAGGGCTCGACACTGAAGCTTTCTTT. It translates to CASSLPRRTGLDTEAFF.

As concerns this clonotype: This may stem from a read error, because a much larger clone lies one nucleotide away. The chain has TRBV15 and TRBJ1-6, with D tentatively TRBD1 (5 bases). The CDR3 sequence is 19 residues long. Germline V gene sequence: CDR1 LNHNV, CDR2 YYDKDF (reference sequence). V was cut by 0 bases and J by 0 bases, with 15 bases left in between. The CDR3 DNA is TGTGCCACCAGCAGAGATTCTGGGACGATGAGCTCCTATAATTCACCCCTCCACTTT. It specifies CATSRDSGTMSSYNSPLHF.

The CDR3 region is CASSQESQGAYNEQFF. As DNA, the CDR3 is TGTGCCAGCAGCCAAGAATCCCAGGGTGCCTACAATGAGCAGTTCTTC. This chain joins TRBV14 and TRBJ2-1; D perhaps matches TRBD1 (5 bases). The CDR3 extends over 16 amino acids. CDR1 and CDR2 from the germline V gene are SGHDN and FVKESK. Trimming shortened V by 0 bases and J by 2 bases, and 11 bases separated the two germline ends.

This clonotype was detected a few times. The chain uses TRBV2 and TRBJ2-7, with 9 bases identical to TRBD1. V trimming: 2 bases; J trimming: 5 bases; junction bases outside the gene matches: 4. From germline, CDR1 is SNHLY and CDR2 FYNNEI. The CDR3 covers 14 residues. The DNA for the CDR3 is TGTGCCAGCAGTGAAATGGGACAGGGCGACGAGCAGTACTTC. It codes for CASSEMGQGDEQYF.

This clonotype was observed many times. V and J are TRBV27 and TRBJ1-6; D uncertain. V was shortened by 5 bases and J by 8 bases, with 16 bases between the two germline ends. The CDR3 spans 15 residues. Germline V gene sequence: CDR1 MNHEY, CDR2 SMNVEV (reference sequence). CDR3 nucleotide sequence: TGTGCCAGCAGTCCCTCTGGGAGCTACGATTCACCCCTCCACTTT. The encoded protein is CASSPSGSYDSPLHF.

This rearrangement joins TRBV29-1 to TRBJ2-5; 7 nucleotides agree with TRBD1. The CDR3 has 12 amino acids. With V trimmed by 5 bases and J by 2 bases, 2 bases remained unmatched. Looked up from germline, CDR1 is SQVTM and CDR2 is ANQGSEA. For the CDR3, the DNA is TGCAGCGTTTCAGGGGGACAAGAGACCCAGTACTTC. Translating gives CSVSGGQETQYF.

This clonotype was observed many times. V is TRBV5-1 and J is TRBJ1-1; 8 bases map to TRBD1. Germline loops: CDR1 SGHRS, CDR2 YFSETQ. J was trimmed by 0 bases and V by 4 bases; bases with no gene match: 14. There are 18 residues in the CDR3. The DNA for the CDR3 is TGCGCCAGCAGCCGGATATTGAGGCAGGGGGCAATGAACACTGAAGCTTTCTTT. The encoded protein is CASSRILRQGAMNTEAFF.

This clonotype appeared a few times. This chain uses TRBV20-1 with TRBJ2-5, with D unclear. Trimming cost V 3 bases and J 3 bases, with 11 bases left between them. Germline assignment: CDR1 DFQATT and CDR2 SNEGSKA (reference sequence). This CDR3 has 13 residues. This chain's CDR3 is CSASFSRKETQYF. In nucleotides, the CDR3 is TGCAGTGCTAGTTTCTCTAGAAAAGAGACCCAGTACTTC.

This clonotype was counted many times. This sequence joins TRBV5-5 and TRBJ1-1; possible D gene TRBD1, 5 bases. V was cut by 3 bases and J by 1 base, with 13 bases left in between. Germline V gene lookup returns CDR1 SGHKS and CDR2 YYEKEE (reference sequence). The CDR3 has 15 amino acids. The CDR3, as DNA: TGTGCCAGCAGCTCCATCCCGGACAAGAACACTGAAGCTTTCTTT. Translation: CASSSIPDKNTEAFF.

This clonotype was counted ten times or more. The rearrangement links TRBV4-1 to TRBJ2-7; unclear D gene. The CDR3 loop spans 15 amino acids. The V and J ends lost 7 bases and 3 bases respectively, with 19 bases between them. Germline CDR1 and CDR2: MGHRA and YSYEKL. The DNA for the CDR3 is TGCGCCAGCACCCCTGACCCTACCCCCCTCTACGAGCAGTACTTC. Translated, it gives CASTPDPTPLYEQYF.

The chain has TRBV2 and TRBJ2-2; the D gene is possibly TRBD1 (6 bases). The CDR3 runs 15 residues. The V and J ends lost 7 bases and 1 base respectively, with 13 bases between them. CDR1 and CDR2 from the germline V gene are SNHLY and FYNNEI. In nucleotides, the CDR3 is TGTGCCAGCAAGAACAGGGCAGGGAACACCGGGGAGCTGTTTTTT. Translating it yields CASKNRAGNTGELFF.